The following is a T cell receptor beta chain sequence with its context. Those enrolled, adults aged roughly 18 to 90 years, came from fewer than 25 US areas. Allocation to cohorts depended on clinical history reported by the participants. In Cohort 3, a recovered donor had either two negative PCRs, clearance, or symptom resolution. The data derive from a study of blood T cell repertoires in COVID-19. As for the study in general: COVID-19 samples, acute and convalescent, were from the United States, Italy and Spain.

The repertoire was sequenced with immunoSEQ multiplex PCR; TCRdb's copy has only in-frame clones and lacks some. The sample shows around 260,000 clones, 80% to 90% of them seen only once. J gave up 9 bases and V 2 bases, and 7 bases lay outside the gene matches. The CDR3 length is 15 residues. CDR1 and CDR2 from the germline V gene are MDHEN and SYDVKM. The chain has TRBV28 and TRBJ1-6; TRBD1 matches at 7 bases. Sequenced: PBMCs or T cells enriched from blood (not recorded which). The TCR originated in a woman aged 25 to 45 who had recovered from COVID-19. The chain's CDR3 is CASSLGDRVGSPLHF. CDR3 sequence (DNA): TGTGCCAGCAGTTTAGGTGACAGGGTTGGTTCACCCCTCCACTTT.